The 2 T cell receptor beta chains below come from one sample, sequenced in a study of CD4 T cells in lung cancer. From the same resection, lung tissue at least 3 cm from the malignant lesion was taken. TCRdb keeps only in-frame clones here, not all; method: immunoSEQ multiplex PCR. The sample records about 10,000 clones, more than 60% being singletons. The specimen was normal lung tissue taken away from the tumor. The source of these receptors is a man aged 55 to 70 with non-small cell lung cancer.

The chain couples TRBV10-1 to TRBJ2-5; possible D gene TRBD1, 6 bases. The germline V and J ends were trimmed by 5 bases and 5 bases, with 18 bases remaining between them. The CDR3 spans 15 residues. The V gene's germline CDR1 is WNHNN and CDR2 SYGVQD (reference sequence). The CDR3 nucleotides read TGCGCCAGCAGTTACGATCAGGGGAGCGGTGAGACCCAGTACTTC. Translated: CASSYDQGSGETQYF.

This chain connects TRBV30 to TRBJ2-7; TRBD1 agrees at 7 bases. J lost 5 bases, V lost 2 bases, and 9 bases had no gene match. Germline CDR1 GTSNPN, CDR2 SVGIG (reference sequence). The CDR3 loop spans 14 amino acids. The DNA of the CDR3 is TGTGCCTGGAGTACCCCGGACAGGTTGGACGAGCAGTACTTC. Amino acid sequence: CAWSTPDRLDEQYF.